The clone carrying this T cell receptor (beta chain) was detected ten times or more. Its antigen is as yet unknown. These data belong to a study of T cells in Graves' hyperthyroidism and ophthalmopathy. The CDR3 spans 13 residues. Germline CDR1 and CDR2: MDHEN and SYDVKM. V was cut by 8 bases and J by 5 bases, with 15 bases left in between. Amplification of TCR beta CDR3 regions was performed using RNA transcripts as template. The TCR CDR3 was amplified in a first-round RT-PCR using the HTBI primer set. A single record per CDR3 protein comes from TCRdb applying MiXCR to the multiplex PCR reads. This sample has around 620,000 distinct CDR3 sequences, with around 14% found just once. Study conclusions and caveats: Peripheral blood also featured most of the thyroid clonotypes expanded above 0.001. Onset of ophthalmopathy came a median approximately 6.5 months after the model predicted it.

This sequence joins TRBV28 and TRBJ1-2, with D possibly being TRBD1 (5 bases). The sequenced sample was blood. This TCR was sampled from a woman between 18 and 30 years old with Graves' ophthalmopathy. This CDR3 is CASSTGGRYGYTF. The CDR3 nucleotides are TGTGCCAGCTCCACCGGGGGGAGATATGGCTACACCTTC.